This entry lists 4 T cell receptor beta chains sequenced from one sample in a study of preoperative IRX-2 immunotherapy in early breast cancer. Produced via immunoSEQ multiplex PCR; TCRdb's table is partial and in-frame only. The profile shows roughly 25,000 clones, 85% to 95% of them singletons. The sample's treatment: preoperative locoregional IRX-2 cytokine immunotherapy. Sequenced here: tumor tissue, sampled after IRX-2 immunotherapy. These receptors came from a human donor with breast cancer.

For the CDR3, the DNA is TGTGCCAGCAGTGTGGAGGGGGGCACAGATACGCAGTATTTT. Translated: CASSVEGGTDTQYF. The J gene is TRBJ2-3, the V gene TRBV6-4; either TRBD1 or TRBD2 may supply D (6 bases each). Germline CDR1 reads MRHNA; CDR2 reads SNTAGT. CDR3 length: 14 amino acids. V lost 4 bases and J lost 1, with 9 bases in between.

The rearrangement uses TRBV7-8 and TRBJ2-7; D is ambiguous. In germline, CDR1 is SGHVS, CDR2 FQNEAQ. The CDR3 sequence is 12 residues long. Trimming left V 0 bases short and J 6 bases short, with 6 bases between. CDR3 amino acids: CASSLASREQYF. The CDR3 DNA follows: TGTGCCAGCAGCTTAGCTTCTCGCGAGCAGTACTTC.

The chain joins TRBV9 to TRBJ2-5; 10 positions agree with TRBD2. The CDR3 totals 16 residues. V was clipped by 0 bases and J by 4 bases; unmatched bases: 6. Germline V lookup: CDR1 SGDLS, CDR2 YYNGEE. CDR3 nucleotides: TGTGCCAGCAGCGTAGCCAGCGGGGGGGCTTCAGAGACCCAGTACTTC. This encodes CASSVASGGASETQYF.

The chain recombines TRBV7-2 with TRBJ2-7; TRBD1 matches 7 bases. This CDR3 comprises 14 residues. Germline V gives CDR1 SGHTA, CDR2 FQGNSA. Unmatched junction bases numbered 7, after V lost 5 bases and J lost 3 bases. The CDR3 sequence: CASSRSGQFYEQYF. The DNA of the CDR3 is TGTGCCAGCAGCCGTTCGGGACAGTTCTACGAGCAGTACTTC.